This passage covers 26 T cell receptor beta chains from one sample sequenced in a study of T cells expressing NK-cell markers. TCRdb reprocessed the 5' RACE reads, keeping one entry per CDR3 protein, no DNA. The table lists some 150,000 distinct CDR3 sequences. What was sequenced was blood T cells: a sorted CD56 or NKG2C T cell subset, CD4+ or CD8+ T cells, or bulk PBMC T cells (not recorded which). These TCRs come from a woman in her forties or fifties in good health.

The genes are TRBV29-1 and TRBJ2-3; the D gene TCRdb calls, TRBD2, cannot be checked with no DNA. Germline V gene sequence: CDR1 SQVTM, CDR2 ANQGSEA. This CDR3 is built from 15 residues. The CDR3: CSVDTAGAYTDTQYF.

The rearrangement joins TRBV13 to TRBJ2-1; the D call of TRBD2 rests on TCRdb alone, since no DNA is present to check it. From germline, CDR1 is PRHDT and CDR2 FYEKMQ (reference sequence). The CDR3 runs 15 residues. The CDR3: CASSLGTSGLYEQFF.

The genes are TRBV4-1 and TRBJ1-4; TCRdb returns TRBD1, unconfirmable since there is no DNA. The CDR3 consists of 16 residues. CDR1 is MGHRA, CDR2 YSYEKL, per germline. CDR3 amino acids: CASSQRGTGPLEKLFF.

V and J are TRBV30 and TRBJ2-2; the D gene TCRdb calls, TRBD1, cannot be checked with no DNA. Germline CDR1 and CDR2: GTSNPN and SVGIG (reference sequence). This CDR3 region has 16 residues. The CDR3 loop reads CAWSPTGTGNTGELFF. The full variable domain, in which reference TRBV30 and TRBJ2-2 provide the parts outside the CDR3, is SQTIHQWPATLVQPVGSPLSLECTVEGTSNPNLYWYRQAAGRGLQLLFYSVGIGQISSEVPQNLSASRPQDRQFILSSKKLLLSDSGFYLCAWSPTGTGNTGELFFGEGSRLTVL.

This chain connects TRBV6-1 to TRBJ2-1; no DNA is available, so the TRBD2 call from TCRdb remains unchecked. The CDR3 sequence is 17 residues long. The V gene's germline CDR1 is MNHNS and CDR2 SASEGT. The CDR3 here is CASSFGGWREGRYEQFF.

The gene calls are TRBV6-5 and TRBJ2-7; the D call of TRBD1 rests on TCRdb alone, since no DNA is present to check it. The CDR3 sequence is 14 residues long. The germline V gene has CDR1 MNHEY and CDR2 SVGAGI. CDR3 protein: CASSYGDWAYEQYF.

The chain couples TRBV3-1 to TRBJ2-3; TCRdb designates TRBD2, a call that cannot be tested without DNA. This CDR3 has 19 amino acids. From germline, CDR1 is LGHDT and CDR2 YNNKEL (reference sequence). CDR3 sequence: CASSPGLAGGWEGADTQYF.

The V call is TRBV4-1, the J call TRBJ2-1; TCRdb's D call of TRBD2 is untestable without DNA. This CDR3 has 15 residues. Looked up from germline, CDR1 is MGHRA and CDR2 is YSYEKL. The CDR3 loop is CASSQVGLAKNEQFF.

The V and J genes are TRBV5-5 and TRBJ2-7. Germline V gives CDR1 SGHKS, CDR2 YYEKEE (reference sequence). The CDR3 is made up of 15 amino acids. CDR3 residues: CASSLEDGSSYEQYF.

The chain links TRBV12-3 or TRBV12-4 to TRBJ2-1. This CDR3 is 12 amino acids long. This CDR3 is CASSSLLSEQFF.

The rearrangement links TRBV6-6 to TRBJ1-2. The CDR3 is 15 residues long. Germline V gene lookup returns CDR1 MNHNY and CDR2 SVGAGI (reference sequence). CDR3 loop: CASSQTTTLGYGYTF.

The genes are TRBV4-2 and TRBJ2-3; TCRdb outputs TRBD2, but without DNA this stays unchecked. In germline, CDR1 is LGHNA, CDR2 YNFKEQ. The CDR3 has 18 residues. The CDR3 sequence is CASSQATSGSSGTDTQYF.

V and J are TRBV10-2 and TRBJ2-3; TCRdb designates TRBD2, a call that cannot be tested without DNA. CDR3 length: 15 amino acids. The germline CDR1 and CDR2 sequences are WSHSY and SAAADI. CDR3 residues: CASSGTSGMADTQYF.

The genes are TRBV13 and TRBJ2-7. The CDR3 consists of 13 residues. Germline V gene lookup returns CDR1 PRHDT and CDR2 FYEKMQ (reference sequence). CDR3 in amino acids: CASSLRDSYEQYF.

This chain joins TRBV7-9 and TRBJ2-7; there is no DNA to check the TCRdb D call of TRBD1. Germline values: CDR1 SEHNR, CDR2 FQNEAQ (reference sequence). The CDR3 totals 13 residues. CDR3 in amino acids: CASSSGVNYEQYF.

The V call is TRBV4-1, the J call TRBJ2-5; TCRdb's D call, TRBD1, is unchecked because there is no DNA. Germline CDR1 MGHRA, CDR2 YSYEKL. The CDR3 consists of 16 residues. CDR3 in amino acids: CASSPRGTGEKETQYF.

The rearrangement links TRBV5-1 to TRBJ2-2; TCRdb gives TRBD1 as the D gene, but with no DNA this cannot be confirmed. The CDR3 has 17 residues. Germline CDR1 SGHRS, CDR2 YFSETQ. The CDR3 here is CASSLAPQGRDTGELFF.

The chain links TRBV29-1 to TRBJ1-4; TCRdb outputs TRBD1, but without DNA this stays unchecked. The germline gives CDR1 SQVTM, CDR2 ANQGSEA. This CDR3 has 14 amino acids. The CDR3 region is CSASTGPGAEKLFF.

The chain is built from TRBV2 and TRBJ2-3; TCRdb proposes TRBD2, but this gene call is untestable without DNA. The CDR3 sequence is 18 residues long. Per germline, CDR1 SNHLY and CDR2 FYNNEI. The chain's CDR3 is CASSLPTSGRRGTDTQYF.

The chain employs TRBV21-1 and TRBJ2-3; the D call from TCRdb, TRBD2, cannot be confirmed without DNA. TRBV21-1 is marked as a pseudogene. The CDR3 has 14 residues. The CDR3 here is CASSETSGTDTQYF.

The chain has TRBV12-3 or TRBV12-4 and TRBJ1-5; TCRdb's assignment of TRBD1 cannot be checked, as there is no DNA. This CDR3 is built from 15 residues. The CDR3 loop reads CASSLGWGVNQPQHF.

The chain has TRBV15 and TRBJ1-1; TCRdb lists TRBD1, though no DNA is available to test this call. The germline CDR1 and CDR2 sequences are LNHNV and YYDKDF (reference sequence). CDR3 length equals 15 residues. CDR3 sequence reads: CATSRDLYGQAEAFF.

CDR3 in amino acids: CAWSVKSGDTQYF. V usage is TRBV30 and J usage is TRBJ2-3; the TRBD2 assignment by TCRdb is unverifiable without DNA. The CDR3 runs to 13 residues. Germline V gene lookup returns CDR1 GTSNPN and CDR2 SVGIG (reference sequence).

The V and J genes are TRBV11-2 and TRBJ2-7; without DNA, the TCRdb call of TRBD1 cannot be checked. Per germline, CDR1 SGHAT and CDR2 FQNNGV. CDR3 length: 14 residues. This CDR3 is CASSFETGPYEQYF.

The chain carries TRBV6-4 and TRBJ2-1; no DNA is available, so the TRBD1 call from TCRdb remains unchecked. The CDR3 has 13 residues. Germline CDR1 reads MRHNA; CDR2 reads SNTAGT. The CDR3 is CASQEDSGNEQFF.

This chain joins TRBV9 and TRBJ2-7. The CDR3 has 15 amino acids. Germline CDR1 is SGDLS and CDR2 is YYNGEE. CDR3 sequence reads: CASSVGGYDSYEQYF.